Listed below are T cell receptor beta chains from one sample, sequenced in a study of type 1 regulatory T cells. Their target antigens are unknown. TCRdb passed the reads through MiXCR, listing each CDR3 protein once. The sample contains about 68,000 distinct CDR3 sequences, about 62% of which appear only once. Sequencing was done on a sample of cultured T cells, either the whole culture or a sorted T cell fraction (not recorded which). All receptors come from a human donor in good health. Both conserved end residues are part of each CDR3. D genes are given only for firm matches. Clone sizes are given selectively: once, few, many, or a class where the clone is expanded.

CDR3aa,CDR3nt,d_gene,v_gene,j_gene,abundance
CASSPPGLAGTDTQYF,TGTGCCAGCAGTCCTCCGGGACTAGCGGGCACAGATACGCAGTATTTT,TRBD2,TRBV9,TRBJ2-3,few
CASSQDEAAAGNEQFF,TGTGCCAGCAGCCAAGACGAGGCGGCGGCAGGTAATGAGCAGTTCTTC,NA,TRBV3-1,TRBJ2-1,NA
CAIPPLTAGGYTF,TGTGCCATCCCCCCCCTAACCGCCGGGGGCTACACCTTC,NA,TRBV6-1,TRBJ1-2,NA
CASSIGPGSGIQETQYF,TGTGCCAGTAGTATAGGCCCGGGGAGCGGGATACAAGAGACCCAGTACTTC,TRBD2,TRBV19,TRBJ2-5,NA
CANSLRTGGTGELFF,TGTGCCAACAGCCTCCGGACAGGGGGCACCGGGGAGCTGTTTTTT,TRBD1,TRBV7-2,TRBJ2-2,NA
CASSSGLESTDTQYF,TGCGCCAGCAGCTCGGGACTGGAGAGCACAGATACGCAGTATTTT,NA,TRBV5-1,TRBJ2-3,NA
CASSHPPSSGSRADTQYF,TGTGCCAGCAGTCATCCTCCATCTAGCGGGAGCAGGGCAGATACGCAGTATTTT,TRBD2,TRBV6-1,TRBJ2-3,NA
CASSRGTSVGNEQFF,TGTGCCAGCAGCCGCGGGACTAGCGTGGGTAATGAGCAGTTCTTC,TRBD2,TRBV11-3,TRBJ2-1,NA
CAWNHRDRNTEAFF,TGTGCCTGGAACCACAGGGACAGGAACACTGAAGCTTTCTTT,TRBD1,TRBV30,TRBJ1-1,few
CAISGGIAGVDEQFF,TGTGCCATCAGTGGTGGAATAGCGGGAGTCGATGAGCAGTTCTTC,TRBD2,TRBV10-3,TRBJ2-1,NA
CASSFNILGNTIYF,TGTGCCAGCAGCTTCAATATCCTTGGAAACACCATATATTTT,NA,TRBV7-9,TRBJ1-3,NA
CASGPGHTDTQYF,TGCGCCAGCGGCCCGGGGCACACGGATACGCAGTATTTT,NA,TRBV5-1,TRBJ2-3,NA